This TCR beta chain was obtained from a study of cytomegalovirus exposure and HLA in healthy donors. Overall study findings and caveats: In a later analysis, TCR beta V- and J-gene trimming was associated with a missense DCLRE1C variant.

The V and J ends lost 3 bases and 6 bases, in that order; junction bases with no gene match: 6. Germline V gene data show CDR1 as SGDLS and CDR2 as YYNGEE. The CDR3 has 13 residues. Remarks on this clone: Its target is unknown.

Vbeta (60) and Jbeta (13) primers were used in the PCR. Authors' analysis steps: A follow-up analysis tallied around 80 million unique TCR beta chains, roughly 11 million shared. The data were produced by immunoSEQ multiplex PCR, yet TCRdb's version contains in-frame clones alone and is incomplete. V and J calls and clone size are given by that table; D and trimming were obtained from the DNA. The data show about 170,000 clones, about 79% seen once. The sample consisted of PBMCs. The TCR was taken from a woman between 45 and 60 years old in good health and CMV-seronegative. This chain joins TRBV9 and TRBJ2-7, with 7 bases identical to TRBD2. In DNA form, the CDR3 reads TGTGCCAGCAGCGAGCGGGGCTTAGGCGAGCAGTACTTC. Translation gives CASSERGLGEQYF.